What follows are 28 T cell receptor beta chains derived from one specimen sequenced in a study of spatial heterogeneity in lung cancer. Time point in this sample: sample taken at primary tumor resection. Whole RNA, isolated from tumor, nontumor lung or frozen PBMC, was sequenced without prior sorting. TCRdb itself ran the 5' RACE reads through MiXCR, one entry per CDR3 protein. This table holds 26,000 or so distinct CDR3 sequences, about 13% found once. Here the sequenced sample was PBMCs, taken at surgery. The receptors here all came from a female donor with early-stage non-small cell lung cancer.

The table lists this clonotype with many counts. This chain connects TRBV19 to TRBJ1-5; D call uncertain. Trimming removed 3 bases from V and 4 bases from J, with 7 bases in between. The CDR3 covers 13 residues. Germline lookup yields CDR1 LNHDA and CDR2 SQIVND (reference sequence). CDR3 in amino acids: CASSISRNQPQHF. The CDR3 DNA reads TGTGCCAGTAGTATCTCCCGGAATCAGCCCCAGCATTTT. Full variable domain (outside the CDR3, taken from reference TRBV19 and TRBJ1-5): DGGITQSPKYLFRKEGQNVTLSCEQNLNHDAMYWYRQDPGQGLRLIYYSQIVNDFQKGDIAEGYSVSREKKESFPLTVTSAQKNPTAFYLCASSISRNQPQHFGDGTRLSIL.

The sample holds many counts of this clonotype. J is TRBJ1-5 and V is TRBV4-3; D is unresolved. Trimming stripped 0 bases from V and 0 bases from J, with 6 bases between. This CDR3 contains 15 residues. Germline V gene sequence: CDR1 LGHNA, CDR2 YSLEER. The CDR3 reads CASSQEGYSNQPQHF. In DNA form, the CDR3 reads TGCGCCAGCAGCCAAGAGGGGTATAGCAATCAGCCCCAGCATTTT.

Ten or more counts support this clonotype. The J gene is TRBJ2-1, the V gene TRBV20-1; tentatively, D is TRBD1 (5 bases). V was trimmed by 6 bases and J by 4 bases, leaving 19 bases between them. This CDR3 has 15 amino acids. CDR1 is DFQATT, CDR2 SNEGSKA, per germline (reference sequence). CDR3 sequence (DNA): TGCAGTGCCCAGGGCGGTGGACCACTTTACAATGAGCAGTTCTTC. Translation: CSAQGGGPLYNEQFF.

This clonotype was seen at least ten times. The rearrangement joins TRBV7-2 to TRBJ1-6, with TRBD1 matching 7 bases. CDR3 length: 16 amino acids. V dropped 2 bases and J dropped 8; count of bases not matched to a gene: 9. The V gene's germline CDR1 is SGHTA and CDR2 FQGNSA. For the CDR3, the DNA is TGTGCCAGCAGCTTAAGGGGGCCAGGGCCCCATTCACCCCTCCACTTT. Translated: CASSLRGPGPHSPLHF.

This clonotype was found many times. The CDR3 DNA is TGTGCCAGCAGTCAGCCTCCATGGGGACAGGCGCGGGGTGAAGCTTTCTTT. Amino acids: CASSQPPWGQARGEAFF. The chain carries TRBV27 and TRBJ1-1; 8 positions agree with TRBD1. The germline gives CDR1 MNHEY, CDR2 SMNVEV (reference sequence). The J segment lost 7 bases and the V segment lost 5 bases, leaving 18 bases of the junction unmatched. The CDR3 has 17 residues.

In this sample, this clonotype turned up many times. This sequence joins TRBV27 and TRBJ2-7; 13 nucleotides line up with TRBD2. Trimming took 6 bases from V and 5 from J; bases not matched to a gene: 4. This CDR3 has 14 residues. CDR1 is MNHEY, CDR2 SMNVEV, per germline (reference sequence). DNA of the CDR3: TGTGCCAGCAGACCGGGACTAGCGGGACACGAGCAGTACGTC. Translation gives CASRPGLAGHEQYV.

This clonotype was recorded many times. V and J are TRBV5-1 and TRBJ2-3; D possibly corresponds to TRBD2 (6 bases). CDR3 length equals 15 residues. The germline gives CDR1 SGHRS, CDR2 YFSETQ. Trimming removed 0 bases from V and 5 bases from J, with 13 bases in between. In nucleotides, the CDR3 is TGCGCCAGCAGCTTGGCCGGGCGGGGTGAAGATACGCAGTATTTT. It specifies CASSLAGRGEDTQYF.

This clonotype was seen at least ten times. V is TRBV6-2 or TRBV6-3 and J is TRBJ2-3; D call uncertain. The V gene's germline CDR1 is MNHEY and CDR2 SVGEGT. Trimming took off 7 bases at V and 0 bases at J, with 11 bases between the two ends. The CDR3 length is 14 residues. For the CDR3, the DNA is TGTGCCAGCACGGCACCTACTAGCACAGATACGCAGTATTTT. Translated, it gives CASTAPTSTDTQYF.

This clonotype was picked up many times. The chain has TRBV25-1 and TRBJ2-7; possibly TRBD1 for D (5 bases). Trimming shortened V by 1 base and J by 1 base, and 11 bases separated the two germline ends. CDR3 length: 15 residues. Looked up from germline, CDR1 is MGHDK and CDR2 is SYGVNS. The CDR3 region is CASSEWGRKSYEQYF. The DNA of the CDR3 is TGTGCCAGCAGTGAATGGGGCAGAAAATCCTACGAGCAGTACTTC.

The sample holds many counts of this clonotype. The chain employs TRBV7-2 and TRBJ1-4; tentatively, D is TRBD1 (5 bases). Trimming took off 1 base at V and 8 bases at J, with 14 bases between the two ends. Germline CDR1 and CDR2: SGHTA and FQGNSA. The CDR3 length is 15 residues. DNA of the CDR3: TGTGCCAGCAGCTTAGTAGGGGAGATCGGAGAAAAACTGTTTTTT. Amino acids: CASSLVGEIGEKLFF.

CDR3 protein: CASSPGTGWEQYV. DNA for the CDR3: TGTGCCAGCAGTCCCGGGACAGGGTGGGAGCAGTACGTC. The chain uses TRBV6-2 or TRBV6-3 and TRBJ2-7; TRBD1 aligns across 9 bases. Germline-derived CDR1 and CDR2 are MNHEY and SVGEGT. J was trimmed by 7 bases and V by 5 bases; bases with no gene match: 6. The CDR3 runs 13 residues.

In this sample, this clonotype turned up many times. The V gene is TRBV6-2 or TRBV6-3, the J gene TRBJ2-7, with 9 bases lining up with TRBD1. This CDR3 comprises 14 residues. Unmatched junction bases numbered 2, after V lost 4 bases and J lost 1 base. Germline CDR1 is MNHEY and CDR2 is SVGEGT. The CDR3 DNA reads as TGTGCCAGCAGTTTACAGGGGGCTTCCTACGAGCAGTACGTC. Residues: CASSLQGASYEQYV.

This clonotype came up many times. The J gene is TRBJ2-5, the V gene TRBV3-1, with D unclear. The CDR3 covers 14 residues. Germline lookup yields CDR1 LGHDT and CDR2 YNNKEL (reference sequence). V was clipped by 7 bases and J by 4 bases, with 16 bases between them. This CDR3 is CASTAFPGGETQYF. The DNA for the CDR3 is TGTGCCAGCACCGCTTTTCCCGGCGGAGAGACCCAGTACTTC.

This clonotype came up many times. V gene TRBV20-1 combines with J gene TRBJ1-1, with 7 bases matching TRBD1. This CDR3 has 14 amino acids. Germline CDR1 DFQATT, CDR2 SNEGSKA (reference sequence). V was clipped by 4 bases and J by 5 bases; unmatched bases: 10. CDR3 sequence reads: CSATESTGSTEAFF. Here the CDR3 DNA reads TGCAGTGCTACGGAGTCGACAGGGAGTACTGAAGCTTTCTTT.

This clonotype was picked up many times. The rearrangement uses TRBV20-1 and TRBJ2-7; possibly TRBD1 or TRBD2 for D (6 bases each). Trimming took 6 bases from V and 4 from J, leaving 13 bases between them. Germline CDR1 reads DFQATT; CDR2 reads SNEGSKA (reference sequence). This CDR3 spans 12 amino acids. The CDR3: CSARGGLYEQYV. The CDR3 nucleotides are TGCAGTGCCCGAGGGGGACTTTACGAGCAGTACGTC.

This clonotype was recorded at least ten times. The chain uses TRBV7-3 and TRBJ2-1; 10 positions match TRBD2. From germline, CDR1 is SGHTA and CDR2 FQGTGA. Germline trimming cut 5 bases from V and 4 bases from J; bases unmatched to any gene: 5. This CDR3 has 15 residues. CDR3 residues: CASSPTSGAYNEQFF. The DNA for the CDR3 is TGTGCCAGCAGCCCCACTAGCGGGGCGTACAATGAGCAGTTCTTC.

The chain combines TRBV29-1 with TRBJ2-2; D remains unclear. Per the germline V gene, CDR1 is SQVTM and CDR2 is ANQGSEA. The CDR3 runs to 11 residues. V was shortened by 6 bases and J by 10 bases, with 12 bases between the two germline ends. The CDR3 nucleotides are TGCAGCGTCGAGAGACGCCTGGAGCTGTTTTTT. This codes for CSVERRLELFF.

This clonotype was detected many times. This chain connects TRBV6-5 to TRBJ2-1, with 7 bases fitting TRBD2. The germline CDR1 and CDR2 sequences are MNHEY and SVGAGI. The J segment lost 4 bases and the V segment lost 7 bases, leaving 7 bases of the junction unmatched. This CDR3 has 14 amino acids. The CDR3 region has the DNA TGTGCCAGCAAGCAGCGGGGACTATACAATGAGCAGTTCTTC. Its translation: CASKQRGLYNEQFF.

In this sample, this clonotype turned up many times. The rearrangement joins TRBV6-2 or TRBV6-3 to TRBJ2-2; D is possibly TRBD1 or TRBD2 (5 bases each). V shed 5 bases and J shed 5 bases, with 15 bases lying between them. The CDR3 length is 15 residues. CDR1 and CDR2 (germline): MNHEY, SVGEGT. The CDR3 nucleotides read TGTGCCAGCAGTCAGCAGGGAGTAAGGACCGGGGAGCTGTTTTTT. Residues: CASSQQGVRTGELFF.

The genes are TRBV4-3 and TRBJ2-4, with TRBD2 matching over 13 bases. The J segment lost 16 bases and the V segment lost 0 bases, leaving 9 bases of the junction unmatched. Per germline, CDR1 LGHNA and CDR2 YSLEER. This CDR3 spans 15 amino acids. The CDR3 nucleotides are TGCGCCAGCAGCCAAGATAGACTAGCGGGGGGCCGGCGTTACTTC. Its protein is CASSQDRLAGGRRYF.

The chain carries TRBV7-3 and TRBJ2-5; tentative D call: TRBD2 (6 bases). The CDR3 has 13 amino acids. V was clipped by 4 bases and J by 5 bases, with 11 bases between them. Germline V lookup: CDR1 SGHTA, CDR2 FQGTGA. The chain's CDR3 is CASSSGGLETQYF. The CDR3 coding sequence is TGTGCCAGCAGCTCCGGGGGACTGGAGACCCAGTACTTC.

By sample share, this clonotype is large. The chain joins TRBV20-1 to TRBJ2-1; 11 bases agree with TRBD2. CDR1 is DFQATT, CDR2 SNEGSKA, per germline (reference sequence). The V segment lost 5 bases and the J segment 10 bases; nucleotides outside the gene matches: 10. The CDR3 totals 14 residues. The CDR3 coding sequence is TGCAGTGCTCCCGGGACTAGCGGAGGCTGGGAGCAGTTCTTC. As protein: CSAPGTSGGWEQFF.

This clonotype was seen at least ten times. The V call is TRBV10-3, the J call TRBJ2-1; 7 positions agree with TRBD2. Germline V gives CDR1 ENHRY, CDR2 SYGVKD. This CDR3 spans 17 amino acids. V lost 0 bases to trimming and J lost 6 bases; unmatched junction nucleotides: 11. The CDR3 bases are TGTGCCATCAGTGAGTCGAAAGGGAGGGCCTATTCCAATGAGCAGTTCTTC. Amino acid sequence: CAISESKGRAYSNEQFF.

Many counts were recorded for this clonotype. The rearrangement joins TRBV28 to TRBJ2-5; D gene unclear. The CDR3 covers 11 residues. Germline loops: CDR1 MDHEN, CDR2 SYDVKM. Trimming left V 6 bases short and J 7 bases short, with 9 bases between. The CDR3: CASSDGWTQYF. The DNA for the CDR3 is TGTGCCAGCAGCGATGGATGGACCCAGTACTTC.

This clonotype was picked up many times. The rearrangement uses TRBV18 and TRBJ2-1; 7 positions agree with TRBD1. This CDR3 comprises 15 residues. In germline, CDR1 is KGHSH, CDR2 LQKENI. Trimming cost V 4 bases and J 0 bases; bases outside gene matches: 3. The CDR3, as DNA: TGTGCCAGCTCACAACAGGGGAGCTCCTACAATGAGCAGTTCTTC. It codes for CASSQQGSSYNEQFF.

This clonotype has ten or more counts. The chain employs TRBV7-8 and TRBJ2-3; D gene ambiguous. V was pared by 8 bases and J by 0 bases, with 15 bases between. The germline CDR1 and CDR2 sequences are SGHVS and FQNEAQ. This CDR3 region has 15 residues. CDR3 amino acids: CASAALVSSTDTQYF. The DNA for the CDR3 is TGTGCCAGCGCAGCTTTAGTCTCTAGCACAGATACGCAGTATTTT. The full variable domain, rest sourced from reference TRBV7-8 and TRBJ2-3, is GAGVSQSPRYKVAKRGQDVALRCDPISGHVSLFWYQQALGQGPEFLTYFQNEAQLDKSGLPSDRFFAERPEGSVSTLKIQRTQQEDSAVYLCASAALVSSTDTQYFGPGTRLTVL.

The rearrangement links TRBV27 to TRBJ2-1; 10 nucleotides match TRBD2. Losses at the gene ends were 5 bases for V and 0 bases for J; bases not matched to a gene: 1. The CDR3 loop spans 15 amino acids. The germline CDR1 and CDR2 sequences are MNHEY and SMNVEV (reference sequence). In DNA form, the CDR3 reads TGTGCCAGCAGTATAGCGGGAGGCTCCTACAATGAGCAGTTCTTC. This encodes CASSIAGGSYNEQFF.

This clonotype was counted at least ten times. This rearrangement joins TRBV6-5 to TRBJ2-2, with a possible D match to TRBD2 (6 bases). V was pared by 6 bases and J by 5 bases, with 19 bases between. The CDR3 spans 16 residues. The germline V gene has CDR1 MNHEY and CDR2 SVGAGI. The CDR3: CASSRPLGAGTGELFF. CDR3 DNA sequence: TGTGCCAGCAGCCGCCCGTTAGGGGCGGGAACCGGGGAGCTGTTTTTT.